This TCR beta chain was sequenced during a study of T cells in tumors and immune-related adverse events (dated by TCRdb to about 2021). The TCR beta locus was amplified and sequenced using the immunoSEQ assay, from which bulk TCR Vbeta CDR3 data were obtained. The paper's processing steps were these. Non-productive CDR3s, sequences shorter than 7 amino acids, and those not starting with C or ending with F/W were excluded. Analysis was restricted to specimens with at least 1000 reads, and clonotypes were defined at the amino acid level. To compute clonality, Pielou's evenness was subtracted from 1. To equalize library sizes, abundance-weighted random subsampling with replacement was performed and repeated 100 times so that 95% confidence intervals could be reported. Repertoire overlap was quantified with the Morisita overlap index, and the top 40 clones per specimen were checked for overlap with the irAE. TCRdb's version of the immuneACCESS table is confined to in-frame rearrangements and falls short of the full clone set. An unresolved V gene accounts for under half of the shortfall where checked; the remainder is of unknown origin. V, J and clone size were drawn from that table, and D and trimming were deduced from the DNA. The sample table holds about 22,000 clones, of which under 95% were seen once. About 1.5% of the sample is held by the ten biggest clonotypes.

A word on this clone: No antigen is known for it. No much larger clone is present one base from it, and per-base qualities are unavailable.

CDR1 SGHRS and CDR2 YFSETQ are derived from the germline V gene. Trimming removed 5 bases from V and 0 bases from J, leaving 8 bases between the germline ends. The CDR3 holds 13 amino acids from the cysteine to the phenylalanine. The CDR3 DNA has 39 bases and is translated from base 1. The treatment or condition tag for this specimen amounts to: nivolumab (PD-1 blockade) given before sampling. The DNeasy Blood and Tissue Kit was used to extract DNA from formalin-fixed paraffin-embedded specimens. The material sequenced was lymph node tissue, taken from a patient treated with anti-PD-1 therapy. The sequence came from a female donor with metastatic renal cell carcinoma. This sequence uses TRBV5-1 and TRBJ2-5, with an unclear D gene assignment. DNA sequence: TGCGCCAGCAGGGGCTACGACCAAGAGACCCAGTACTTC. It translates to CASRGYDQETQYF.